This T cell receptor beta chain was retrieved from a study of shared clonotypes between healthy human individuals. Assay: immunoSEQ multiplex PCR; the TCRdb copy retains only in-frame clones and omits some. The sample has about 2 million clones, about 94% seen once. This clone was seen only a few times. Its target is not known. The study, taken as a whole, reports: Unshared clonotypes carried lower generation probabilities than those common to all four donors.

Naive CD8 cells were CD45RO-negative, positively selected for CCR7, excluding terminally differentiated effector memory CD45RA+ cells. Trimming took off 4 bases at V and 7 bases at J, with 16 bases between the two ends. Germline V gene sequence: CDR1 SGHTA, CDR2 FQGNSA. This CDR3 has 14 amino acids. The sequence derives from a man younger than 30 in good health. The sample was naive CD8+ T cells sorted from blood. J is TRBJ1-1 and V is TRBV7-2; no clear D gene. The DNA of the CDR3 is TGTGCCAGCAGCTCGGGCCCGGGTGTCCTTGAAGCTTTCTTT. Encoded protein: CASSSGPGVLEAFF. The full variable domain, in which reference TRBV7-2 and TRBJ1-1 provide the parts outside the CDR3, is GAGVSQSPSNKVTEKGKDVELRCDPISGHTALYWYRQSLGQGLEFLIYFQGNSAPDKSGLPSDRFSAERTGGSVSTLTIQRTQQEDSAVYLCASSSGPGVLEAFFGQGTRLTVV.